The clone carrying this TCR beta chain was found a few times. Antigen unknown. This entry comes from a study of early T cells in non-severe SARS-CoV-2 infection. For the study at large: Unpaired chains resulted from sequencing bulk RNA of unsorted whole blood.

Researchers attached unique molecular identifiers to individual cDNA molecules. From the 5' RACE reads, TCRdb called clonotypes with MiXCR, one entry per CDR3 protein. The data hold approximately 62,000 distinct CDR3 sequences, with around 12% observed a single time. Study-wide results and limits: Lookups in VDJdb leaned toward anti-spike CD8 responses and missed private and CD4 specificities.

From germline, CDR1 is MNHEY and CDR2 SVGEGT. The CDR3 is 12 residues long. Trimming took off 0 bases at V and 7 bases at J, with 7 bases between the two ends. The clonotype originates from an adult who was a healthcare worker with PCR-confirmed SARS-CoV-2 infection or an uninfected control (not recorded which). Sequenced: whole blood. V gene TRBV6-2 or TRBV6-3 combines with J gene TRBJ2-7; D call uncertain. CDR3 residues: CASSYSTREQYF. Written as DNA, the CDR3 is TGTGCCAGCAGTTACTCGACGCGAGAGCAGTACTTC.